This paragraph covers one T cell receptor beta chain sequence. The data stem from a study of cytomegalovirus exposure and HLA in healthy donors. The PCR made use of 60 Vbeta and 13 Jbeta primers. TCRdb keeps only in-frame clones here, not all; method: immunoSEQ multiplex PCR. This table holds 150,000 or so clones, roughly 77% found once. The sample consisted of PBMCs. The sequence was collected from a young man in good health and CMV-seropositive.

CDR3 sequence (DNA): TGTGCCACCAGCAGAGCGTCAGGGACAGGCTACTATGGCTACACCTTC. Encoded protein: CATSRASGTGYYGYTF. This chain connects TRBV15 to TRBJ1-2; 8 bases line up with TRBD1. J gave up 3 bases and V 1 base, and 7 bases lay outside the gene matches. The germline CDR1 and CDR2 sequences are LNHNV and YYDKDF (reference sequence). The CDR3 spans 16 residues.